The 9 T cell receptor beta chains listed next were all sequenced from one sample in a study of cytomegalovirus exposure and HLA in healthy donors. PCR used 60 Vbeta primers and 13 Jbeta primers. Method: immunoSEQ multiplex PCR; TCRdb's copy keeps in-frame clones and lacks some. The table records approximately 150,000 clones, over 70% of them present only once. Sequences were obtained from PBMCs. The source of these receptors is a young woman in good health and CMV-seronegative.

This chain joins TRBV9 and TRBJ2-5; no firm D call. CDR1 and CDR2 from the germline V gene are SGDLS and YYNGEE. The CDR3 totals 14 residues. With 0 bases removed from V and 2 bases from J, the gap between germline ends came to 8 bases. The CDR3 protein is CASSVGQKQETQYF. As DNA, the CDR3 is TGTGCCAGCAGCGTAGGTCAGAAGCAAGAGACCCAGTACTTC.

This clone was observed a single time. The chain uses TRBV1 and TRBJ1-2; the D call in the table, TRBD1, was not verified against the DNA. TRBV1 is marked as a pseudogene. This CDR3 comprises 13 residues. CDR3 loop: CTSSLSGDSGYTF. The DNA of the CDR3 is TGCACCAGCAGCCTATCAGGGGATAGTGGCTACACCTTC.

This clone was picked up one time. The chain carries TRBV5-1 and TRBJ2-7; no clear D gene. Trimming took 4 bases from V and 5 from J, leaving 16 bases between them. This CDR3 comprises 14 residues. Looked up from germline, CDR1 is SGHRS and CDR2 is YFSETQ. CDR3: CASSPSGLPDEQYF. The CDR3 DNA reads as TGCGCCAGCAGCCCGTCGGGTCTACCAGACGAGCAGTACTTC.

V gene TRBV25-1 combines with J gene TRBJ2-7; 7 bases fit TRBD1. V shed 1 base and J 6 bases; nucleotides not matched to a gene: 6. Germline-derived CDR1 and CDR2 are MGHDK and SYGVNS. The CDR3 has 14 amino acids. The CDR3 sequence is CASSELDRRSEQYF. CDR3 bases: TGTGCCAGCAGTGAATTGGACAGGCGGAGCGAGCAGTACTTC.

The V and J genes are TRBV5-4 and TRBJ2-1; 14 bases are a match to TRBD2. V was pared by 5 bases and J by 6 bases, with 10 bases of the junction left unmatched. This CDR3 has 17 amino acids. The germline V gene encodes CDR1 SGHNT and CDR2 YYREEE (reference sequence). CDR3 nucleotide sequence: TGTGCCAGCAGGATTGGCGGGACTAGCGGGAGTCGCAATGAGCAGTTCTTC. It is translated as CASRIGGTSGSRNEQFF.

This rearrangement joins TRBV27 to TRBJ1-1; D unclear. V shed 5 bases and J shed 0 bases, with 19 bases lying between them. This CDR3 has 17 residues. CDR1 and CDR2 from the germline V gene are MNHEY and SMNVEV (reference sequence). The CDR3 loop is CASSPPGWYSMNTEAFF. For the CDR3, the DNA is TGTGCCAGCAGTCCACCGGGATGGTATTCGATGAACACTGAAGCTTTCTTT.

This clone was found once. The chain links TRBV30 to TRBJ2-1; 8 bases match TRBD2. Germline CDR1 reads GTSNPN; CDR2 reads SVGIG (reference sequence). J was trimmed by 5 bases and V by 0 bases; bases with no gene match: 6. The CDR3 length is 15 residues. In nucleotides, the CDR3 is TGTGCCTGGAGTGTCGGGGGGGCATTAGACAATGAGCAGTTCTTC. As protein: CAWSVGGALDNEQFF.

CDR3 sequence: CASSRTNRGQGYTF. CDR3 bases: TGTGCCAGCAGTCGCACTAACCGGGGACAGGGCTACACCTTC. The rearrangement uses TRBV6-5 and TRBJ1-2; 7 bases match TRBD1. Unmatched junction bases numbered 11, after V lost 5 bases and J lost 8 bases. CDR1 and CDR2 from the germline V gene are MNHEY and SVGAGI. This CDR3 has 14 residues.

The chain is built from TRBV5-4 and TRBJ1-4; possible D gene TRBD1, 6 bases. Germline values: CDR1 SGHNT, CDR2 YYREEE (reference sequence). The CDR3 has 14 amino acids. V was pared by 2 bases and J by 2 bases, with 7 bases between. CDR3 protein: CASSFQGTNEKLFF. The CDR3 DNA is TGTGCCAGCAGCTTTCAGGGGACTAATGAAAAACTGTTTTTT.